These T cell receptor beta chains were read from a single sample in a study of blood T cell repertoires in COVID-19. The data were produced by immunoSEQ multiplex PCR, yet TCRdb's version contains in-frame clones alone and is incomplete. The top ten clones hold approximately 13% of a sample with around 210,000 clones, around 80% of them seen once. The sample was peripheral blood. The receptors here all came from a human donor in a cohort sampled during active COVID-19. Both conserved end residues are part of each CDR3. The order of the fields is clone size, D gene, J gene, V gene, CDR3 protein, CDR3 DNA. The D gene is left open where the match is weak. Expanded clones get a size class; other rows say once, few or many, or leave the size out.

clone size: few; D gene: TRBD1; J gene: TRBJ1-1; V gene: TRBV3-1/TRBV3-2; CDR3 protein: CAVGTATEAFF; CDR3 DNA: TGTGCCGTTGGGACAGCCACTGAAGCTTTCTTT
clone size: .; D gene: .; J gene: TRBJ2-1; V gene: TRBV7-9; CDR3 protein: CASLSVRTAVSEQFF; CDR3 DNA: TGTGCCAGCCTATCGGTCCGCACCGCGGTCAGTGAGCAGTTCTTC
clone size: .; D gene: .; J gene: TRBJ1-2; V gene: TRBV2; CDR3 protein: CASSEMGARGYTF; CDR3 DNA: TGTGCCAGCAGTGAAATGGGGGCGCGGGGCTACACCTTC
clone size: .; D gene: TRBD2; J gene: TRBJ2-1; V gene: TRBV7-9; CDR3 protein: CASSLGDSREAVQFF; CDR3 DNA: TGTGCCAGCAGCTTAGGAGACTCGCGGGAGGCTGTGCAGTTCTTC
clone size: .; D gene: .; J gene: TRBJ2-7; V gene: TRBV2; CDR3 protein: CASSGGLALVYEQYF; CDR3 DNA: TGTGCCAGCAGTGGCGGACTCGCTCTAGTGTACGAGCAGTACTTC
clone size: .; D gene: .; J gene: TRBJ2-1; V gene: TRBV9; CDR3 protein: CASSVRPLQELVNEQFF; CDR3 DNA: TGTGCCAGCAGCGTAAGACCCCTCCAGGAACTCGTCAATGAGCAGTTCTTC
clone size: .; D gene: .; J gene: TRBJ1-6; V gene: TRBV7-2; CDR3 protein: CASSSIPGYNSPLHF; CDR3 DNA: TGTGCCAGCAGCTCAATCCCAGGGTATAATTCACCCCTCCACTTT
clone size: .; D gene: .; J gene: TRBJ2-4; V gene: TRBV6-5; CDR3 protein: CASTTGTLPGDIQYF; CDR3 DNA: TGTGCCAGCACTACGGGGACACTTCCAGGAGACATTCAGTACTTC
clone size: .; D gene: .; J gene: TRBJ2-7; V gene: TRBV2; CDR3 protein: CASFSTAYEQYF; CDR3 DNA: TGTGCCAGCTTTTCGACAGCCTACGAGCAGTACTTC
clone size: .; D gene: .; J gene: TRBJ1-5; V gene: TRBV19; CDR3 protein: CASTNSKGLTNQPQHF; CDR3 DNA: TGTGCCAGTACCAACTCCAAAGGACTGACCAATCAGCCCCAGCATTTT
clone size: once; D gene: .; J gene: TRBJ1-1; V gene: TRBV5-4; CDR3 protein: CASSRGGRGTEAFF; CDR3 DNA: TGTGCCAGCAGCAGGGGGGGGAGAGGGACTGAAGCTTTCTTT
clone size: .; D gene: .; J gene: TRBJ2-5; V gene: TRBV23-1; CDR3 protein: CASSRWREDGQGETQYF; CDR3 DNA: TGCGCCAGCAGTCGATGGAGAGAAGACGGGCAGGGCGAGACCCAGTACTTC
clone size: once; D gene: TRBD2; J gene: TRBJ2-1; V gene: TRBV27; CDR3 protein: CASSLSATSGVTNEQFF; CDR3 DNA: TGTGCCAGCAGTTTATCCGCGACTAGCGGGGTTACCAATGAGCAGTTCTTC
clone size: .; D gene: .; J gene: TRBJ1-1; V gene: TRBV19; CDR3 protein: CASSMRQTPTEAFF; CDR3 DNA: TGTGCCAGTAGTATGAGACAGACACCGACTGAAGCTTTCTTT
clone size: few; D gene: TRBD2; J gene: TRBJ2-2; V gene: TRBV4-1; CDR3 protein: CASSDRLAGTGELFF; CDR3 DNA: TGCGCCAGCAGCGACAGACTAGCTGGAACCGGGGAGCTGTTTTTT
clone size: .; D gene: TRBD2; J gene: TRBJ2-1; V gene: TRBV5-1; CDR3 protein: CASRVGLGVAEQFF; CDR3 DNA: TGCGCCAGTCGGGTAGGACTAGGAGTAGCTGAGCAGTTCTTC
clone size: once; D gene: TRBD2; J gene: TRBJ2-7; V gene: TRBV7-2; CDR3 protein: CASSWERGRGEQYF; CDR3 DNA: TGTGCCAGCAGCTGGGAGCGGGGTAGGGGCGAGCAGTACTTC
clone size: .; D gene: .; J gene: TRBJ1-1; V gene: TRBV5-1; CDR3 protein: CASTLGLNTEAFF; CDR3 DNA: TGCGCCAGCACCCTCGGTTTGAACACTGAAGCTTTCTTT
clone size: .; D gene: TRBD2; J gene: TRBJ2-1; V gene: TRBV9; CDR3 protein: CASSFHPSSGSSYNEQFF; CDR3 DNA: TGTGCCAGCAGCTTTCACCCTTCTAGCGGGAGCTCCTACAATGAGCAGTTCTTC
clone size: .; D gene: TRBD2; J gene: TRBJ2-5; V gene: TRBV4-1; CDR3 protein: CASSQVGLAGGGETQYF; CDR3 DNA: TGCGCCAGCAGCCAAGTGGGACTAGCGGGAGGGGGGGAGACCCAGTACTTC
clone size: .; D gene: .; J gene: TRBJ1-5; V gene: TRBV15; CDR3 protein: CATSRVRVGNQPQHF; CDR3 DNA: TGTGCCACCAGCAGAGTCAGGGTGGGGAATCAGCCCCAGCATTTT
clone size: many; D gene: .; J gene: TRBJ2-2; V gene: TRBV7-8; CDR3 protein: CASSLVYSGELFF; CDR3 DNA: TGTGCCAGCAGCTTAGTGTACAGCGGGGAGCTGTTTTTT
clone size: .; D gene: TRBD1; J gene: TRBJ2-3; V gene: TRBV6-5; CDR3 protein: CASSSPPTGSDTQYF; CDR3 DNA: TGTGCCAGCAGTTCACCGCCGACAGGGTCAGATACGCAGTATTTT
clone size: .; D gene: .; J gene: TRBJ1-1; V gene: TRBV2; CDR3 protein: CASRESLAALNTEAFF; CDR3 DNA: TGTGCCAGCAGGGAGAGTCTGGCAGCATTGAACACTGAAGCTTTCTTT
clone size: .; D gene: .; J gene: TRBJ1-4; V gene: TRBV19; CDR3 protein: CASSRGQKYEKLFF; CDR3 DNA: TGTGCCAGTAGTAGAGGACAGAAGTATGAAAAACTGTTTTTT
clone size: once; D gene: TRBD2; J gene: TRBJ2-2; V gene: TRBV5-1; CDR3 protein: CASSPRTSGTGELFF; CDR3 DNA: TGCGCCAGCAGCCCACGGACTAGCGGGACCGGGGAGCTGTTTTTT
clone size: .; D gene: .; J gene: TRBJ2-4; V gene: TRBV6-6; CDR3 protein: CASNQQGLDKNIQYF; CDR3 DNA: TGTGCCAGCAATCAACAGGGATTGGACAAAAACATTCAGTACTTC
clone size: .; D gene: .; J gene: TRBJ1-1; V gene: TRBV14; CDR3 protein: CASSRSGTEAFF; CDR3 DNA: TGTGCCAGCAGCCGGTCGGGAACTGAAGCTTTCTTT
clone size: .; D gene: TRBD2; J gene: TRBJ2-2; V gene: TRBV5-1; CDR3 protein: CASSVSGRQRAGELFF; CDR3 DNA: TGCGCCAGCAGCGTTAGCGGGAGGCAGAGGGCTGGGGAGCTGTTTTTT
clone size: .; D gene: .; J gene: TRBJ1-5; V gene: TRBV28; CDR3 protein: CASSSPDSSNQPQHF; CDR3 DNA: TGTGCCAGCAGTTCCCCGGACTCGAGCAATCAGCCCCAGCATTTT
clone size: .; D gene: TRBD1; J gene: TRBJ1-2; V gene: TRBV29-1; CDR3 protein: CSVLLGTDYGYTF; CDR3 DNA: TGCAGCGTGCTCCTCGGGACAGACTATGGCTACACCTTC
clone size: .; D gene: .; J gene: TRBJ2-6; V gene: TRBV5-1; CDR3 protein: CASSVGDKANVLTF; CDR3 DNA: TGCGCCAGCAGCGTGGGAGACAAAGCCAACGTCCTGACTTTC
clone size: .; D gene: .; J gene: TRBJ1-2; V gene: TRBV7-2; CDR3 protein: CASSLVGYSGYTF; CDR3 DNA: TGTGCCAGCAGCTTAGTGGGCTACAGCGGCTACACCTTC
clone size: .; D gene: TRBD1; J gene: TRBJ1-2; V gene: TRBV19; CDR3 protein: CASSIGQGYGYTF; CDR3 DNA: TGTGCCAGTAGTATAGGACAGGGCTATGGCTACACCTTC
clone size: .; D gene: .; J gene: TRBJ2-5; V gene: TRBV15; CDR3 protein: CATSRDRGQETQYF; CDR3 DNA: TGTGCCACCAGCAGAGACAGGGGACAAGAGACCCAGTACTTC
clone size: once; D gene: .; J gene: TRBJ2-2; V gene: TRBV28; CDR3 protein: CASRPTSSSNTGELFF; CDR3 DNA: TGTGCCAGCAGGCCCACTAGCAGCTCGAACACCGGGGAGCTGTTTTTT
clone size: once; D gene: TRBD2; J gene: TRBJ2-3; V gene: TRBV18; CDR3 protein: CASSPRGSTDTQYF; CDR3 DNA: TGTGCCAGCTCACCGCGCGGGAGTACAGATACGCAGTATTTT
clone size: .; D gene: TRBD1; J gene: TRBJ2-7; V gene: TRBV3-1/TRBV3-2; CDR3 protein: CASSQQQGSYEQYF; CDR3 DNA: TGTGCCAGCAGCCAACAACAGGGGTCCTACGAGCAGTACTTC
clone size: once; D gene: TRBD2; J gene: TRBJ2-2; V gene: TRBV11-2; CDR3 protein: CASSSGRKHTGELFF; CDR3 DNA: TGTGCCAGCAGCTCCGGGAGGAAGCACACCGGGGAGCTGTTTTTT
clone size: .; D gene: TRBD2; J gene: TRBJ2-3; V gene: TRBV24-1; CDR3 protein: CATSDPGLAGGNTDTQYF; CDR3 DNA: TGTGCCACCAGTGATCCTGGACTAGCGGGAGGGAACACAGATACGCAGTATTTT